This T cell receptor beta chain was sequenced in a study of identical twins. MiXCR, run by TCRdb on the 5' RACE reads, gives a single entry per CDR3 protein. The top ten clones hold around 0.4% of a sample with fewer than 550,000 distinct CDR3 sequences, roughly 15% of them seen once. All donors were healthy Caucasians. About this clonotype itself: Its cognate antigen is unknown.

Whole-study results and caveats: Insertions were fewer in abundant cord blood beta clonotypes, whereas memory repertoires showed none of this pattern. Excess low generation probability was seen in twin-shared out-of-frame alpha sequences.

This sample was also put to use in a study of yellow fever vaccine responses in identical twins. As that study records: Twins reportedly mounted vaccine T cell responses that seemed partly convergent, partly personalized.

Sequencing used CD4+ T cells sorted from blood. This clonotype was obtained from a woman aged 18-29 years in good health.

CDR3 in amino acids: CASSLALSANTGELFF. The CDR3 DNA reads TGTGCCAGCAGCTTAGCGCTTAGCGCGAACACCGGGGAGCTGTTTTTT. The chain couples TRBV7-9 to TRBJ2-2, with a tentative D call TRBD2 (5 bases). From germline, CDR1 is SEHNR and CDR2 FQNEAQ (reference sequence). Trimming left V 0 bases short and J 0 bases short, with 8 bases between. CDR3 length equals 16 residues. Complete variable domain (other parts from reference TRBV7-9 and TRBJ2-2): DTGVSQNPRHKITKRGQNVTFRCDPISEHNRLYWYRQTLGQGPEFLTYFQNEAQLEKSRLLSDRFSAERPKGSFSTLEIQRTEQGDSAMYLCASSLALSANTGELFFGEGSRLTVL.